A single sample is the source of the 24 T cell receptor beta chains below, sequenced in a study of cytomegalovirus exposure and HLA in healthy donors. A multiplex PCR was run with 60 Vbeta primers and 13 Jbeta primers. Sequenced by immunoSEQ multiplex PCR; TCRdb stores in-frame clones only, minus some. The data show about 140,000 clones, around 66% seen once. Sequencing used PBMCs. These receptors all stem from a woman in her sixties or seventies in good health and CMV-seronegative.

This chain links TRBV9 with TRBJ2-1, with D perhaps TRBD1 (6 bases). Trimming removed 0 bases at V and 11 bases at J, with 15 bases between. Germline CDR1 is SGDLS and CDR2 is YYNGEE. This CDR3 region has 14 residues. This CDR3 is CASSVDAGATQQFF. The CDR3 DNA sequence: TGTGCCAGCAGCGTAGATGCAGGGGCGACTCAGCAGTTCTTC.

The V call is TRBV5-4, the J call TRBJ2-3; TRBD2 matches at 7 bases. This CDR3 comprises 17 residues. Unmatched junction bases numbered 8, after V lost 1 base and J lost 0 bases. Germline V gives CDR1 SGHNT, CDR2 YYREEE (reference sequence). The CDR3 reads CASSLRLAVTSTDTQYF. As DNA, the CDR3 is TGTGCCAGCAGCTTGAGGCTAGCGGTGACTAGCACAGATACGCAGTATTTT.

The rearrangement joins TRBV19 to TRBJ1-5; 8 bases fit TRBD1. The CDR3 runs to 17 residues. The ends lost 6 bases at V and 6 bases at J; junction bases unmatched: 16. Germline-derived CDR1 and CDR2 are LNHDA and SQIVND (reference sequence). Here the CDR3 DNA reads TGTGCCAGTAGGCCGACAGGGGCTACAAGAGGGGGTCAGCCCCAGCATTTT. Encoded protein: CASRPTGATRGGQPQHF.

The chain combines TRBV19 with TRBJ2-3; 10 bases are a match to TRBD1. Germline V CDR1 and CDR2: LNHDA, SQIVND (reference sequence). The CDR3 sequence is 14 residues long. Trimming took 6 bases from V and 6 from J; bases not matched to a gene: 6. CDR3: CASSPGTGVDTQYF. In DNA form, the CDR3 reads TGTGCCAGTAGCCCCGGGACAGGGGTGGATACGCAGTATTTT.

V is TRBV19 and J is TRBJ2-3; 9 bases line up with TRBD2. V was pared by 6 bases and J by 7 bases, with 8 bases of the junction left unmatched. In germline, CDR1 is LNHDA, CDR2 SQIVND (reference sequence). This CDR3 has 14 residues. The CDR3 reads CASRGAGGPNTQYF. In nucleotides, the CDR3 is TGTGCCAGTAGGGGAGCGGGGGGCCCTAATACGCAGTATTTT.

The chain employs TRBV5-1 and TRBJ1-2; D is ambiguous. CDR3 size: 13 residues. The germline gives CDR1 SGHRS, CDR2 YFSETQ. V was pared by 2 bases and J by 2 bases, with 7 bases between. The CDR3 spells CASSFGQNYGYTF. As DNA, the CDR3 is TGCGCCAGCAGCTTTGGGCAGAACTATGGCTACACCTTC.

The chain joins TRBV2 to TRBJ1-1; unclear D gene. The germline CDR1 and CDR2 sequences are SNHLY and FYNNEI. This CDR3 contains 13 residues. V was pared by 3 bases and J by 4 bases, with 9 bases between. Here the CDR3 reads CASSETDATEAFF. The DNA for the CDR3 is TGTGCCAGCAGTGAGACTGATGCCACTGAAGCTTTCTTT.

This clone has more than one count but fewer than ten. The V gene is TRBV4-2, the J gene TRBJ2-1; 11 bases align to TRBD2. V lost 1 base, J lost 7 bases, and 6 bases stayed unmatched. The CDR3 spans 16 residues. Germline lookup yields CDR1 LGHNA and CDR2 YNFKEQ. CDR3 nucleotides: TGTGCCAGCAGCCAAGGCGTAGCGGGAGGGGTAAATGAGCAGTTCTTC. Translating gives CASSQGVAGGVNEQFF.

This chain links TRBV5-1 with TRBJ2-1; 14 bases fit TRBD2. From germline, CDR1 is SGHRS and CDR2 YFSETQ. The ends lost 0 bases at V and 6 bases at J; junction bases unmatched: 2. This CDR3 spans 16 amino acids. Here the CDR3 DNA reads TGCGCCAGCAGCTTGGGACTAGCGGGGGGGTCCAATGAGCAGTTCTTC. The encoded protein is CASSLGLAGGSNEQFF.

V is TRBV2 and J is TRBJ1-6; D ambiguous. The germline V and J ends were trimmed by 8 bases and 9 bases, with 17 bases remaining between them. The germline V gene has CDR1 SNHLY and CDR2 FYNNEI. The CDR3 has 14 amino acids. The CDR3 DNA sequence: TGTGCCAGCGGAAACGCGATGGGCCTTTCACCCCTCCACTTT. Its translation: CASGNAMGLSPLHF.

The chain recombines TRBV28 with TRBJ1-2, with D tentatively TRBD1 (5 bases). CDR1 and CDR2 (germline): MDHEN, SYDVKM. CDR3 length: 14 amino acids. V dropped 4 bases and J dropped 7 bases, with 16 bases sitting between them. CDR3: CASSSSADRGGYTF. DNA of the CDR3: TGTGCCAGCAGTTCGTCAGCAGATAGGGGTGGCTACACCTTC.

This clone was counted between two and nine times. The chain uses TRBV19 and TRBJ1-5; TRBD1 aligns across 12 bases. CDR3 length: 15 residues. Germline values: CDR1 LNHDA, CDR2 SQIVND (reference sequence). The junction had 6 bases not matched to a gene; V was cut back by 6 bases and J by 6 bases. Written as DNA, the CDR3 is TGTGCCAGTAGGGGACAGGGGGCCGCGGGTCAGCCCCAGCATTTT. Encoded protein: CASRGQGAAGQPQHF.

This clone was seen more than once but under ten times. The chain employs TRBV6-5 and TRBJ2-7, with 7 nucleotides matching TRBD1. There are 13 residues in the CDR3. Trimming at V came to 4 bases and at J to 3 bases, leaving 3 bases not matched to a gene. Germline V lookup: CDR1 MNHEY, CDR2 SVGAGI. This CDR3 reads CASSSGTDYEQYF. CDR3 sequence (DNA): TGTGCCAGCAGTTCCGGGACAGACTACGAGCAGTACTTC.

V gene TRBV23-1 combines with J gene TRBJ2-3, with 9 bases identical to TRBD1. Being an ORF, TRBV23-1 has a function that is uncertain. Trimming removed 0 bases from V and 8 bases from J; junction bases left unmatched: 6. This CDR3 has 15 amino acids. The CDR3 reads CASSQSGQGEGTQYF. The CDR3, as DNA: TGCGCCAGCAGTCAATCGGGACAGGGAGAAGGTACGCAGTATTTT.

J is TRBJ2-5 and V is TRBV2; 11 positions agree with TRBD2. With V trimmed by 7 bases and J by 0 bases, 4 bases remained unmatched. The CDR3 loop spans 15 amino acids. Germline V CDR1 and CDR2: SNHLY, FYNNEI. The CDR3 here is CASTILAGDQETQYF. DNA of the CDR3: TGTGCCAGCACCATACTAGCGGGAGACCAAGAGACCCAGTACTTC.

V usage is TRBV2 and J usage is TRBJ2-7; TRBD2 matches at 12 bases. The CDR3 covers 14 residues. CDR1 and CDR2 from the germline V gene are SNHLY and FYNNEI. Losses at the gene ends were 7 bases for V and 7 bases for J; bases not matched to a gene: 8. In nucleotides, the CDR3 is TGTGCCAGCAACTTCGGACTAGCGGGGCCGGAGCAGTACTTC. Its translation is CASNFGLAGPEQYF.

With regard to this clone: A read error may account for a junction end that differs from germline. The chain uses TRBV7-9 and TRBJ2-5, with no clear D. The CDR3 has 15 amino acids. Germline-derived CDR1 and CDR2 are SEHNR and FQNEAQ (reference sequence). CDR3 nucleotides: TGTTCCAGCAGCTTAGTAAACACCCCCCGAGAGACCCAGTACTTC. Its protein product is CSSSLVNTPRETQYF.

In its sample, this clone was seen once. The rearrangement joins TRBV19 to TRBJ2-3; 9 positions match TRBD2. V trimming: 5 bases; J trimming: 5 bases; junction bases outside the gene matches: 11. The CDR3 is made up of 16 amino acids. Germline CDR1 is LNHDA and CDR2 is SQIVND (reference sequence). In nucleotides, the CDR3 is TGTGCCAGTAGTTCCCCGAGCGGGGGGAGGGGAGATACGCAGTATTTT. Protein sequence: CASSSPSGGRGDTQYF. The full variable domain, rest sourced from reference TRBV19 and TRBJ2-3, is DGGITQSPKYLFRKEGQNVTLSCEQNLNHDAMYWYRQDPGQGLRLIYYSQIVNDFQKGDIAEGYSVSREKKESFPLTVTSAQKNPTAFYLCASSSPSGGRGDTQYFGPGTRLTVL.

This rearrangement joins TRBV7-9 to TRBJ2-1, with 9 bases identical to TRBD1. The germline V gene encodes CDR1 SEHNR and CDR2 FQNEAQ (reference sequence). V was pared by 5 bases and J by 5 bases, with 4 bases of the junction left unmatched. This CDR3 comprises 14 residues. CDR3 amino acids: CASSPWTGDNEQFF. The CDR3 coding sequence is TGTGCCAGCAGCCCTTGGACAGGGGACAATGAGCAGTTCTTC.

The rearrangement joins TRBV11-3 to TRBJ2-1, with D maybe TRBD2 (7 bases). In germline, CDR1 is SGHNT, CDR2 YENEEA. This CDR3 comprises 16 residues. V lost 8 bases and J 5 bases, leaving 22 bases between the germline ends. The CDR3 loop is CASGPAGARGHNEQFF. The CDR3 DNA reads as TGTGCCAGCGGGCCCGCGGGGGCGCGTGGGCACAATGAGCAGTTCTTC.

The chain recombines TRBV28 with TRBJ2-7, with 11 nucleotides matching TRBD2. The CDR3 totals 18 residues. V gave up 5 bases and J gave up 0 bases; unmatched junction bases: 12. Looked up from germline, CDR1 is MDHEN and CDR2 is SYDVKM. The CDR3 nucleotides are TGTGCCAGCAGTCAGGGAACGGGACTAGCGGTAAGCTCCTACGAGCAGTACTTC. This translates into CASSQGTGLAVSSYEQYF. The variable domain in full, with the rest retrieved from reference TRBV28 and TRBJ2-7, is DVKVTQSSRYLVKRTGEKVFLECVQDMDHENMFWYRQDPGLGLRLIYFSYDVKMKEKGDIPEGYSVSREKKERFSLILESASTNQTSMYLCASSQGTGLAVSSYEQYFGPGTRLTVT.

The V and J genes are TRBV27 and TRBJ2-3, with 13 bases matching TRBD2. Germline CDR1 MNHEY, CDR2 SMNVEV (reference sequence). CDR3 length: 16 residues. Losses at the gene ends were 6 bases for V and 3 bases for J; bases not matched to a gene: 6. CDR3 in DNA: TGTGCCAGCAGCCGAACGACTAGCGGGAGGACAGATACGCAGTATTTT. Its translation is CASSRTTSGRTDTQYF.

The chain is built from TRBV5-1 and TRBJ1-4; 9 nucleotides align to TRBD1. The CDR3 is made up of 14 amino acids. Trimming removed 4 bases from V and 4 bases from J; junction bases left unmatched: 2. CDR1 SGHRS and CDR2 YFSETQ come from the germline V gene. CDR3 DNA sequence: TGCGCCAGCAGCGTGACAGGGGGTAATGAAAAACTGTTTTTT. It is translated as CASSVTGGNEKLFF.

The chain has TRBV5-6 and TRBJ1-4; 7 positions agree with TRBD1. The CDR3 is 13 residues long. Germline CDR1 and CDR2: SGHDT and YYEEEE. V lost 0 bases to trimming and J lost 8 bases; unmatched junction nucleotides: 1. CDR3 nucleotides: TGTGCCAGCAGCTTGGGCAGGGGGGAAAAACTGTTTTTT. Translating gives CASSLGRGEKLFF.